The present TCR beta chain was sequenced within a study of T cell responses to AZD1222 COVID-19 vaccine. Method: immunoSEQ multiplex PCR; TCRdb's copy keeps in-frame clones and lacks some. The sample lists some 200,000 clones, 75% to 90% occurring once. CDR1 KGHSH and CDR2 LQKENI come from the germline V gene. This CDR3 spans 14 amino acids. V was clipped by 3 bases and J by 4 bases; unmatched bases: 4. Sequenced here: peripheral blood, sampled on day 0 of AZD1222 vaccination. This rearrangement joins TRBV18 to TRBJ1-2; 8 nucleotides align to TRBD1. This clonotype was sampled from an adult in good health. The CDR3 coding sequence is TGTGCCAGCTCACCGACAGGGGCCGCCTATGGCTACACCTTC. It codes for CASSPTGAAYGYTF.